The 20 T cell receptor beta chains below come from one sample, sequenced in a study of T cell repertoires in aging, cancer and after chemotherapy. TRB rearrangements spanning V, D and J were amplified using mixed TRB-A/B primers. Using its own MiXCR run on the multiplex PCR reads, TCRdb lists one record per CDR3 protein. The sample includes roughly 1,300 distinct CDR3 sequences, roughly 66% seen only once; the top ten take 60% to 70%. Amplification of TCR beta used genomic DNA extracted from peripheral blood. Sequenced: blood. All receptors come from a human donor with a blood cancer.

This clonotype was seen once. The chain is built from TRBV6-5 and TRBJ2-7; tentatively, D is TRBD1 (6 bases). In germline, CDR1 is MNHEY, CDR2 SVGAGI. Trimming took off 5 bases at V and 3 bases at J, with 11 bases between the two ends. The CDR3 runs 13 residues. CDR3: CASSVEGGYEQYF. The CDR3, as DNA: TGTGCCAGCAGTGTGGAAGGGGGCTACGAGCAGTACTTC.

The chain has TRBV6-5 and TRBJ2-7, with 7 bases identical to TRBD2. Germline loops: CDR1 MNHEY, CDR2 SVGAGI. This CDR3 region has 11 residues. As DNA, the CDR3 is TGTTCAAGCGGGATTAATTACGAGCAGTACTTC. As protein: CSSGINYEQYF.

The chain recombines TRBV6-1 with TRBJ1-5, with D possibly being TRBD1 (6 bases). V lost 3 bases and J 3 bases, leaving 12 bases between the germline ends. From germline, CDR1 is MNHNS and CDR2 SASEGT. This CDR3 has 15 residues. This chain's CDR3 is CASSDRNRANQPQHF. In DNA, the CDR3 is TGTGCCAGCAGTGATCGGAACAGGGCCAATCAGCCCCAGCATTTT.

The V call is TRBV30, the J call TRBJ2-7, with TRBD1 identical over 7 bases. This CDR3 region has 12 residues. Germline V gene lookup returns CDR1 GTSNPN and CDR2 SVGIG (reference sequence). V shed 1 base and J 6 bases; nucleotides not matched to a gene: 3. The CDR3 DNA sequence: TGTGCCTGGAGTGCAGGACAGGCCGAGCAGTACTTC. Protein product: CAWSAGQAEQYF.

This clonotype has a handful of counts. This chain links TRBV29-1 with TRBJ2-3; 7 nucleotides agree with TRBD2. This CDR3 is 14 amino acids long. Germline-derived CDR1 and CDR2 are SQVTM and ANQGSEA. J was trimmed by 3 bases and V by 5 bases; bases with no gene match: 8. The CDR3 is CSVRGGSRTDTQYF. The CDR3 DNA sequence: TGCAGCGTTCGGGGCGGGAGCAGGACAGATACGCAGTATTTT.

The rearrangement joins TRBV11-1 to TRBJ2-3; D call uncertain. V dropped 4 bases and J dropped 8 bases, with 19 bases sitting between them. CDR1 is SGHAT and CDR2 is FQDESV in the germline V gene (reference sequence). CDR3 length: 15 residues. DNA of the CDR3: TGTGCCAGCAGCTCCCTGTGGCCGGGCGGTTCTACGCAGTATTTT. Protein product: CASSSLWPGGSTQYF.

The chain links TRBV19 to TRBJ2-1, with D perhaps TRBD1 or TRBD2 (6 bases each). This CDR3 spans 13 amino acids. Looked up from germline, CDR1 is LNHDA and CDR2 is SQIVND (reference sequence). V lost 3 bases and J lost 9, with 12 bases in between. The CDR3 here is CASSMGAAGEQFF. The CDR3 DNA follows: TGTGCCAGTAGTATGGGGGCAGCGGGTGAGCAGTTCTTC.

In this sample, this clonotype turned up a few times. The DNA of the CDR3 is TGCAGCGTTCGGCCTAATACGGCCTACGAGCAGTACTTC. This translates into CSVRPNTAYEQYF. This chain connects TRBV29-1 to TRBJ2-7; no clear D gene. Trimming took off 5 bases at V and 2 bases at J, with 13 bases between the two ends. This CDR3 contains 13 residues. Germline CDR1 SQVTM, CDR2 ANQGSEA.

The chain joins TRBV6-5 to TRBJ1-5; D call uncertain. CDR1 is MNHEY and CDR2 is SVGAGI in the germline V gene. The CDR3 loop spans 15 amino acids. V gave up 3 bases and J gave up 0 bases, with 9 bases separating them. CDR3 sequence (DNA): TGTGCCAGCAGTTATTCATATGGTAGCAATCAGCCCCAGCATTTT. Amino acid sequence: CASSYSYGSNQPQHF.

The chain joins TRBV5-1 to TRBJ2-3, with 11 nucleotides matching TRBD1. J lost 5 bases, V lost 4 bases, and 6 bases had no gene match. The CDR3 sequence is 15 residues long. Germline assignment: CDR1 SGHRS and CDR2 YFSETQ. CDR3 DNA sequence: TGCGCCAGCAGCCCGGACAGGGGGCTGGTAGATACGCAGTATTTT. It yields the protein CASSPDRGLVDTQYF.

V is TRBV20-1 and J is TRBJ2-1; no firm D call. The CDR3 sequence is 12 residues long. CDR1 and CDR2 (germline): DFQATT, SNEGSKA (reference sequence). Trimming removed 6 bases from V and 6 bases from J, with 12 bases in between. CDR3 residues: CSAKRLANEQFF. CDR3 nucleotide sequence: TGCAGTGCCAAGAGGCTTGCCAATGAGCAGTTCTTC.

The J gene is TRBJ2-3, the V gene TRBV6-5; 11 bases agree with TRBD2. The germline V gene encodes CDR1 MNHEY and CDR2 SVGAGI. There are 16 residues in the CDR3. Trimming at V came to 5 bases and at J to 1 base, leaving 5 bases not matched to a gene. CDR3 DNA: TGTGCCAGCAGTACCGTTAGCGGGGGGGGCACAGATACGCAGTATTTT. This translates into CASSTVSGGGTDTQYF.

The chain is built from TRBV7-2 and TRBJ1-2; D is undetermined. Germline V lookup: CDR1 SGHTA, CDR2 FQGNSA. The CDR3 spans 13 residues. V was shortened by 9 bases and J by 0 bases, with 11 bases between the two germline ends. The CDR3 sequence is CASSPGANYGYTF. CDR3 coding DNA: TGTGCCAGTAGTCCGGGAGCTAACTATGGCTACACCTTC.

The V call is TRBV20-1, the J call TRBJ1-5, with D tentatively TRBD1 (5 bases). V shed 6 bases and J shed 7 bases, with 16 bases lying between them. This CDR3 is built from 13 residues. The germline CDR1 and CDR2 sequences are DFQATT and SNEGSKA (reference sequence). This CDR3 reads CSAAGGEQQPQHF. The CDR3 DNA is TGCAGTGCCGCCGGGGGAGAACAGCAGCCCCAGCATTTT.

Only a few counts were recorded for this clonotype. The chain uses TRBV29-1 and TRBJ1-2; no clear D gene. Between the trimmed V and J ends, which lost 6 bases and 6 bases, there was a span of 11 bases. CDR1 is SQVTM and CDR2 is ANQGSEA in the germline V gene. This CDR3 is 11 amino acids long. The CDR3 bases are TGCAGCGTCTACCCCTTCGATGGCTACACCTTC. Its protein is CSVYPFDGYTF.

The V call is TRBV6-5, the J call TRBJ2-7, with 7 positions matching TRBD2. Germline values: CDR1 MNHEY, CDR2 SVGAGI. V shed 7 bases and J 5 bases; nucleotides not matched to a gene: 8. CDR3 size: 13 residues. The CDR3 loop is CASTWGGRNEQYF. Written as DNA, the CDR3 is TGTGCCAGCACCTGGGGCGGGAGAAACGAGCAGTACTTC.

The CDR3 reads CAWSAERSPLHF. DNA of the CDR3: TGTGCCTGGAGTGCGGAGAGGTCACCCCTCCACTTT. V and J are TRBV30 and TRBJ1-6; no clear D gene. CDR3 size: 12 residues. Per the germline V gene, CDR1 is GTSNPN and CDR2 is SVGIG (reference sequence). The V and J ends lost 1 base and 10 bases respectively, with 8 bases between them.

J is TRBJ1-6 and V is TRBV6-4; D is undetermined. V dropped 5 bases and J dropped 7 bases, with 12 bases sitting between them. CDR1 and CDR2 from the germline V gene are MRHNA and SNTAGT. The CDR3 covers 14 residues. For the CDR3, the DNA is TGTGCCAGCAGTCCCGACGGGGAGAATTCACCCCTCCACTTT. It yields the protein CASSPDGENSPLHF.

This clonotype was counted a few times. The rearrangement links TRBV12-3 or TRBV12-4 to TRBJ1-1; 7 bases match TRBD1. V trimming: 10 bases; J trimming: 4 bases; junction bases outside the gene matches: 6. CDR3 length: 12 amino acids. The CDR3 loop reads CATGQYFTEAFF. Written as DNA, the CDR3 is TGTGCCACGGGACAGTATTTCACTGAAGCTTTCTTT.

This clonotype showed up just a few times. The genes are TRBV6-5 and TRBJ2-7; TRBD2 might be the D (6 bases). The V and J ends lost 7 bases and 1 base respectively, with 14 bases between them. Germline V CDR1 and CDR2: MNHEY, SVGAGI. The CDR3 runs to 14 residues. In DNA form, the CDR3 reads TGTGCCAGCACCGCGAGGGACTCTTCCTACGAGCAGTACTTC. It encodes CASTARDSSYEQYF.